The 23 T cell receptor beta chains below come from one sample, sequenced in a study of OX40 agonist ivuxolimab in advanced cancers. TCRdb keeps only in-frame clones here, not all; method: immunoSEQ multiplex PCR. The sample lists around 36,000 clones, 87% occurring once. The sequences come from CD4+ or CD8+ T cells sorted from blood, collected in a trial of the OX40 agonist ivuxolimab. The origin of the receptors is an adult with an advanced solid tumor such as melanoma, head and neck, liver or kidney cancer.

The chain carries TRBV30 and TRBJ2-7; D remains unclear. CDR1 is GTSNPN, CDR2 SVGIG, per germline (reference sequence). The germline V and J ends were trimmed by 0 bases and 3 bases, with 9 bases remaining between them. The length of the CDR3 is 13 residues. For the CDR3, the DNA is TGTGCCTGGAGTGTTGGCACAGACTACGAGCAGTACTTC. Amino acids: CAWSVGTDYEQYF.

The CDR3: CASSLTARNQPQHF. The DNA for the CDR3 is TGTGCCAGCAGCTTAACGGCTCGCAATCAGCCCCAGCATTTT. V is TRBV7-9 and J is TRBJ1-5; D not certain. The CDR3 sequence is 14 residues long. CDR1 and CDR2 (germline): SEHNR, FQNEAQ (reference sequence). The germline V and J ends were trimmed by 2 bases and 2 bases, with 7 bases remaining between them.

V is TRBV6-1 and J is TRBJ2-1; TRBD2 agrees at 11 bases. From germline, CDR1 is MNHNS and CDR2 SASEGT. The CDR3 has 15 amino acids. Trimming at V came to 0 bases and at J to 6 bases, leaving 1 base not matched to a gene. The CDR3, as DNA: TGTGCCAGCAGTGAAGCTAGCGGGGGGGCCAATGAGCAGTTCTTC. Its protein is CASSEASGGANEQFF.

V gene TRBV4-1 combines with J gene TRBJ1-1, with TRBD1 as a possible D gene (6 bases). V dropped 6 bases and J dropped 1 base, with 24 bases sitting between them. Germline V gives CDR1 MGHRA, CDR2 YSYEKL. The CDR3 consists of 18 residues. CDR3 residues: CASRESVQGEYGNTEAFF. Written as DNA, the CDR3 is TGCGCCAGCAGAGAGTCCGTACAGGGAGAGTATGGGAACACTGAAGCTTTCTTT.

The chain links TRBV7-9 to TRBJ1-1, with TRBD1 matching over 12 bases. Germline values: CDR1 SEHNR, CDR2 FQNEAQ (reference sequence). The CDR3 contains 16 residues. The V segment lost 5 bases and the J segment 1 base; nucleotides outside the gene matches: 5. CDR3 sequence (DNA): TGTGCCAGCAGCCCGGGGACAGGGGGCCGGAACACTGAAGCTTTCTTT. Protein sequence: CASSPGTGGRNTEAFF.

V usage is TRBV19 and J usage is TRBJ2-7, with D uncertain. The V gene's germline CDR1 is LNHDA and CDR2 SQIVND (reference sequence). V lost 5 bases, J lost 3 bases, and 17 bases lay in between. The CDR3 totals 15 residues. The CDR3 loop is CASSPWTVKGYEQYF. In DNA, the CDR3 is TGTGCCAGTAGTCCCTGGACGGTTAAAGGCTACGAGCAGTACTTC.

The chain carries TRBV6-5 and TRBJ2-1, with 11 bases fitting TRBD1. Germline CDR1 MNHEY, CDR2 SVGAGI. This CDR3 comprises 16 residues. V was pared by 2 bases and J by 9 bases, with 9 bases of the junction left unmatched. The CDR3 spells CASSYPVGTGGIEQFF. CDR3 bases: TGTGCCAGCAGTTACCCCGTCGGGACAGGGGGAATTGAGCAGTTCTTC.

V usage is TRBV9 and J usage is TRBJ1-2; TRBD1 matches at 7 bases. The CDR3 runs 16 residues. The V gene end was trimmed by 3 bases and the J gene end by 4 bases; junction bases not matched to a gene: 12. Germline CDR1 and CDR2: SGDLS and YYNGEE. The CDR3 loop reads CASSAPPGQRAYGYTF. In nucleotides, the CDR3 is TGTGCCAGCAGCGCTCCACCGGGACAGAGGGCCTATGGCTACACCTTC.

In this sample, this clone turned up once. This chain connects TRBV9 to TRBJ1-2; no reliable D call. V lost 0 bases, J lost 4 bases, and 13 bases lay in between. The CDR3 sequence is 15 residues long. CDR1 SGDLS and CDR2 YYNGEE come from the germline V gene. The CDR3 nucleotides read TGTGCCAGCAGCGTAGACGGCCCCCGGGGCTATGGCTACACCTTC. As protein: CASSVDGPRGYGYTF.

The chain is built from TRBV7-8 and TRBJ2-5, with unresolved D. Trimming took off 5 bases at V and 1 base at J, with 2 bases between the two ends. Germline V lookup: CDR1 SGHVS, CDR2 FQNEAQ. CDR3 length: 11 amino acids. The CDR3 DNA reads as TGTGCCAGCAGCCGCCAAGAGACCCAGTACTTC. Translation: CASSRQETQYF.

This clone was detected only a few times. The chain has TRBV4-1 and TRBJ1-3; D not resolved. The CDR3 runs to 15 residues. V was trimmed by 0 bases and J by 1 base, leaving 7 bases between them. Germline CDR1 reads MGHRA; CDR2 reads YSYEKL. The CDR3 region is CASSQDTGSGNTIYF. The CDR3 DNA reads TGCGCCAGCAGCCAAGATACCGGGTCTGGAAACACCATATATTTT.

This rearrangement joins TRBV15 to TRBJ1-4; D is undetermined. This CDR3 has 18 amino acids. Germline CDR1 reads LNHNV; CDR2 reads YYDKDF (reference sequence). V was pared by 1 base and J by 2 bases, with 17 bases between. The CDR3 loop reads CATSRGLGRDRTNEKLFF. The CDR3 DNA sequence: TGTGCCACCAGCAGAGGTCTCGGTAGGGATAGGACTAATGAAAAACTGTTTTTT.

The chain links TRBV7-8 to TRBJ2-7; perhaps TRBD2 as D (6 bases). Germline V CDR1 and CDR2: SGHVS, FQNEAQ. V lost 4 bases and J lost 3, with 16 bases in between. The CDR3 is 15 residues long. The CDR3 sequence is CASSSQLRGGYEQYF. The CDR3 DNA reads as TGTGCCAGCAGCTCCCAACTACGGGGAGGCTACGAGCAGTACTTC.

The chain uses TRBV29-1 and TRBJ2-1; TRBD2 aligns across 7 bases. V trimming: 5 bases; J trimming: 9 bases; junction bases outside the gene matches: 10. The CDR3 runs 13 residues. CDR1 and CDR2 from the germline V gene are SQVTM and ANQGSEA. DNA for the CDR3: TGCAGCGTTTCAACGGGGGGTTGGAGTGAGCAGTTCTTC. It encodes CSVSTGGWSEQFF.

This clone was seen a single time. The CDR3 DNA reads as TGTGCCAGCAGCTTTTATGACTTAGCGGGGTCCGGGGAGCTGTTTTTT. Its translation is CASSFYDLAGSGELFF. The chain combines TRBV7-7 with TRBJ2-2, with 8 bases fitting TRBD2. This CDR3 spans 16 amino acids. With 3 bases clipped from V and 6 bases from J, the junction kept 9 bases outside the gene matches. From germline, CDR1 is SSHAT and CDR2 FNYEAQ (reference sequence). Together with reference TRBV7-7 and TRBJ2-2, the CDR3 gives the full variable domain: GAGVSQSPRYKVTKRGQDVTLRCDPISSHATLYWYQQALGQGPEFLTYFNYEAQPDKSGLPSDRFSAERPEGSISTLTIQRTEQRDSAMYRCASSFYDLAGSGELFFGEGSRLTVL.

V is TRBV7-9 and J is TRBJ2-7, with 12 bases matching TRBD2. The CDR3 covers 15 residues. V lost 2 bases to trimming and J lost 3 bases; unmatched junction nucleotides: 2. Germline CDR1 is SEHNR and CDR2 is FQNEAQ (reference sequence). The CDR3: CASSLLAGGYYEQYF. In nucleotides, the CDR3 is TGTGCCAGCAGCTTACTAGCGGGGGGGTACTACGAGCAGTACTTC.

CDR3 region: CASSTGQTYEQYF. CDR3 nucleotide sequence: TGTGCCAGTAGTACGGGTCAGACCTACGAGCAGTACTTC. The chain has TRBV19 and TRBJ2-5; D not certain. With the DNA end fitting TRBJ2-7 better, the J assignment may be wrong. CDR3 size: 13 residues. Germline V gene sequence: CDR1 LNHDA, CDR2 SQIVND (reference sequence).

On this clone: A read error may account for a junction end that differs from germline. At the DNA level, this CDR3 is encoded by other sequences in the same sample as well. The chain has TRBV5-6 and TRBJ2-3; possibly TRBD2 for D (6 bases). The germline V gene encodes CDR1 SGHDT and CDR2 YYEEEE. The CDR3 has 16 residues. The CDR3 DNA is TGTGCCAGTAGCTTGGGTGCGGGGAGTAGCACAGATACGCAGTATTTT. Translating it yields CASSLGAGSSTDTQYF.

The V gene is TRBV30, the J gene TRBJ1-4; D is perhaps TRBD1 (6 bases). The CDR3 length is 15 residues. CDR1 and CDR2 from the germline V gene are GTSNPN and SVGIG (reference sequence). With 2 bases removed from V and 7 bases from J, the gap between germline ends came to 17 bases. CDR3 nucleotide sequence: TGTGCCTGGAGTAGCCCCGGGGGGGGCCCTGAAAAACTGTTTTTT. Its translation is CAWSSPGGGPEKLFF.

The rearrangement uses TRBV9 and TRBJ1-5, with D unresolved. V gave up 4 bases and J gave up 3 bases, with 14 bases separating them. The CDR3 covers 15 residues. CDR1 SGDLS and CDR2 YYNGEE come from the germline V gene. The CDR3 nucleotides read TGTGCCAGCAGCCCAGAGGGAGGGTTCAATCAGCCCCAGCATTTT. This sequence encodes CASSPEGGFNQPQHF.

This chain joins TRBV9 and TRBJ2-7; D tentatively reads TRBD1 or TRBD2 (5 bases each). From germline, CDR1 is SGDLS and CDR2 YYNGEE. The CDR3 sequence is 14 residues long. Trimming stripped 0 bases from V and 1 base from J, with 8 bases between. CDR3 residues: CASSVGGVSYEQYF. The CDR3, as DNA: TGTGCCAGCAGCGTAGGAGGGGTGTCCTACGAGCAGTACTTC.

CDR3: CASSQDGMGDTQYF. The CDR3, as DNA: TGCGCCAGCAGCCAAGACGGGATGGGAGATACGCAGTATTTT. The chain recombines TRBV4-3 with TRBJ2-3, with a weak D call TRBD2 (5 bases). Germline CDR1 and CDR2: LGHNA and YSLEER. Trimming removed 0 bases from V and 5 bases from J, with 9 bases in between. CDR3 length: 14 amino acids.

The rearrangement joins TRBV7-2 to TRBJ1-6, with D hard to call. The CDR3 sequence is 14 residues long. Germline-derived CDR1 and CDR2 are SGHTA and FQGNSA. Trimming took off 3 bases at V and 4 bases at J, with 7 bases between the two ends. The CDR3 is CASSFSIYNSPLHF. CDR3 nucleotide sequence: TGTGCCAGCAGCTTCAGCATTTATAATTCACCCCTCCACTTT.